This T cell receptor (beta chain) was captured by sequencing in a study of shared clonotypes between healthy human individuals. Study summary: CD8 memory received one plate per donor, CD8 naive two, CD4 memory three and CD4 naive three.

The method was immunoSEQ multiplex PCR; TCRdb's version includes in-frame clones alone and lacks a portion of them. Among millions of clones listed, approximately 94% were seen once. This clone was counted a single time. V was shortened by 3 bases and J by 3 bases, with 12 bases between the two germline ends. Germline V gene sequence: CDR1 LGHNA, CDR2 YSLEER. This CDR3 has 14 amino acids. Naive CD8 cells lacked CD45RO, underwent positive selection for CCR7 and left out terminally differentiated effector memory CD45RA+ cells. This receptor was taken from a man younger than 35 in good health. Some clones in this sample may be carry-over from other donors' samples. The sample was naive CD8+ T cells from PBMCs. The chain is built from TRBV4-3 and TRBJ2-7; D perhaps matches TRBD1 (6 bases). The CDR3 bases are TGCGCCAGCAGCCAGGGCCGGGACAACTACGAGCAGTACTTC. It specifies CASSQGRDNYEQYF.